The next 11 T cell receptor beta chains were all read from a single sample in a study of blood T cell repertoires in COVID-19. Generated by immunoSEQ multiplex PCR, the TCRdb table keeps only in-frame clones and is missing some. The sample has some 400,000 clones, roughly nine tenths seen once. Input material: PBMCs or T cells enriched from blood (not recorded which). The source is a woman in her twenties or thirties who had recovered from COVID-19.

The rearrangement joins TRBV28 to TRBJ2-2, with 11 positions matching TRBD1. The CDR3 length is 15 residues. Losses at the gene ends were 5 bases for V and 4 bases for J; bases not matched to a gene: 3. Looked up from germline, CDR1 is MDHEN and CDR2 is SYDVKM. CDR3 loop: CASSPGQGGTGELFF. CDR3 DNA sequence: TGTGCCAGCAGTCCGGGACAGGGGGGCACCGGGGAGCTGTTTTTT.

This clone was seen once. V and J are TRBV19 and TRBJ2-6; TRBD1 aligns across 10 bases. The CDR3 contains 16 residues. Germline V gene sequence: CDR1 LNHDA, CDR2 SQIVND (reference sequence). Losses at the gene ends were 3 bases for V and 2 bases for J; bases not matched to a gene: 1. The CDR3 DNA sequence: TGTGCCAGTAGTATGGGACAGGGGACTGGGGCCAACGTCCTGACTTTC. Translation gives CASSMGQGTGANVLTF.

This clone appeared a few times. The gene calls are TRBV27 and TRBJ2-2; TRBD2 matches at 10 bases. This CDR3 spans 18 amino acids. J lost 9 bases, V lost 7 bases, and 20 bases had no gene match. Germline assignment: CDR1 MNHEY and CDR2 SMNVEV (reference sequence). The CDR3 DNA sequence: TGTGCCAGCACTGCTCAACTTGGGACTAGCGTCTCCGCGAGGGAGCTGTTTTTT. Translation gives CASTAQLGTSVSARELFF.

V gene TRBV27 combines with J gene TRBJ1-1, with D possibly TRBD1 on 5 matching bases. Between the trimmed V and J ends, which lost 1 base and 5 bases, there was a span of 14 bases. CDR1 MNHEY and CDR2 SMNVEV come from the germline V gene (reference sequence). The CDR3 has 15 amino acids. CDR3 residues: CASSLFQGRKTEAFF. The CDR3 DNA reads TGTGCCAGCAGTTTATTTCAGGGAAGGAAAACTGAAGCTTTCTTT.

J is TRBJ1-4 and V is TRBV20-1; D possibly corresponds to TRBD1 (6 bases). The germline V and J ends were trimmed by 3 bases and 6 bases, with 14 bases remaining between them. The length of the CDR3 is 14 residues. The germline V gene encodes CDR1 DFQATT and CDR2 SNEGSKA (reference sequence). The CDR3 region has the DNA TGCAGTGCTAGTAGGGGGGGTAGTCATGAAAAACTGTTTTTT. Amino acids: CSASRGGSHEKLFF.

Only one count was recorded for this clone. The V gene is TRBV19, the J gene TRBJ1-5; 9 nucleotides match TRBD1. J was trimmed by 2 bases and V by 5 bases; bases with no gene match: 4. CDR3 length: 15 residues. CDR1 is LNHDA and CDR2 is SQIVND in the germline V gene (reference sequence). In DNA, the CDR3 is TGTGCCAGTAGTGGGGACAGGGCGGGCAATCAGCCCCAGCATTTT. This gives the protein CASSGDRAGNQPQHF.

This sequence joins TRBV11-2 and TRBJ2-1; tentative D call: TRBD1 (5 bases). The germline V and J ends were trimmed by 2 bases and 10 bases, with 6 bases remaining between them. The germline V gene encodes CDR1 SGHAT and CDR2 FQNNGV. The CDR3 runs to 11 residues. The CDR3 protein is CASSLRGEQFF. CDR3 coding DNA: TGTGCCAGCAGCTTAAGGGGAGAGCAGTTCTTC.

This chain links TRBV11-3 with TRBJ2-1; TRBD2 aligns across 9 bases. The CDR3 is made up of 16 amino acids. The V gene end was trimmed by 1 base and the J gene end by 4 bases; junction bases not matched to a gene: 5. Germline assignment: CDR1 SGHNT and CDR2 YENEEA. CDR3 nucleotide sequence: TGTGCCAGCAGCTTAGGGCTAGCGGGGATTTACAATGAGCAGTTCTTC. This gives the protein CASSLGLAGIYNEQFF.

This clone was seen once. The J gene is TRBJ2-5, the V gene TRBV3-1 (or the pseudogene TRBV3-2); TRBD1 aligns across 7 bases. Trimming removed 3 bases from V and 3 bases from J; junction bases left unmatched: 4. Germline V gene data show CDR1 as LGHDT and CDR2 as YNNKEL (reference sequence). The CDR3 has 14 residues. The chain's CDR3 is CASSHTGTEETQYF. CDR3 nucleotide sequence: TGTGCCAGCAGCCATACGGGGACAGAAGAGACCCAGTACTTC.

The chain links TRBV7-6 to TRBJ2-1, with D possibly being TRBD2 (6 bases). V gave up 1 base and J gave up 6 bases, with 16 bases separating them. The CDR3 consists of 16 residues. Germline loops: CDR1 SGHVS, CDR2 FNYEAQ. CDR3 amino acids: CASSLVGLAISNEQFF. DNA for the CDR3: TGTGCCAGCAGCTTAGTAGGGCTAGCGATCTCCAATGAGCAGTTCTTC.

The CDR3 DNA follows: TGTGCCAGCAGCTTAGTCGCTAGCTCCTACGAGCAGTACTTC. Its protein product is CASSLVASSYEQYF. The chain has TRBV13 and TRBJ2-7; D remains ambiguous. The CDR3 is 14 residues long. Germline lookup yields CDR1 PRHDT and CDR2 FYEKMQ (reference sequence). Deletions cut 1 base from V and 0 bases from J, with 7 bases between. The whole variable domain, remainder taken from reference TRBV13 and TRBJ2-7, is AAGVIQSPRHLIKEKRETATLKCYPIPRHDTVYWYQQGPGQDPQFLISFYEKMQSDKGSIPDRFSAQQFSDYHSELNMSSLELGDSALYFCASSLVASSYEQYFGPGTRLTVT.